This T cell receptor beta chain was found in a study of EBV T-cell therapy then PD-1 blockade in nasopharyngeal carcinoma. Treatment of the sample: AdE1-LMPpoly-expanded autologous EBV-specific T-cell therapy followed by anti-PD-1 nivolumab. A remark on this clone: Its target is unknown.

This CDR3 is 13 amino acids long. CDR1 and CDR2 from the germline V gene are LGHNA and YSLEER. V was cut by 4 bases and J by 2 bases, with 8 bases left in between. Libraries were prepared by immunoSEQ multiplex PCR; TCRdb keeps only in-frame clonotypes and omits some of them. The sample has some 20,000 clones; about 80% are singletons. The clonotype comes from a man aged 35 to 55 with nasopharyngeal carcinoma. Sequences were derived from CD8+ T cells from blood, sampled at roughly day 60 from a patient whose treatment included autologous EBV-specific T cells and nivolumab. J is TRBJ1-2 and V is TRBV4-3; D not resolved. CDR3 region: CASSPSLNYGYTF. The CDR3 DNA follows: TGCGCCAGCAGCCCGTCCTTAAACTATGGCTACACCTTC.